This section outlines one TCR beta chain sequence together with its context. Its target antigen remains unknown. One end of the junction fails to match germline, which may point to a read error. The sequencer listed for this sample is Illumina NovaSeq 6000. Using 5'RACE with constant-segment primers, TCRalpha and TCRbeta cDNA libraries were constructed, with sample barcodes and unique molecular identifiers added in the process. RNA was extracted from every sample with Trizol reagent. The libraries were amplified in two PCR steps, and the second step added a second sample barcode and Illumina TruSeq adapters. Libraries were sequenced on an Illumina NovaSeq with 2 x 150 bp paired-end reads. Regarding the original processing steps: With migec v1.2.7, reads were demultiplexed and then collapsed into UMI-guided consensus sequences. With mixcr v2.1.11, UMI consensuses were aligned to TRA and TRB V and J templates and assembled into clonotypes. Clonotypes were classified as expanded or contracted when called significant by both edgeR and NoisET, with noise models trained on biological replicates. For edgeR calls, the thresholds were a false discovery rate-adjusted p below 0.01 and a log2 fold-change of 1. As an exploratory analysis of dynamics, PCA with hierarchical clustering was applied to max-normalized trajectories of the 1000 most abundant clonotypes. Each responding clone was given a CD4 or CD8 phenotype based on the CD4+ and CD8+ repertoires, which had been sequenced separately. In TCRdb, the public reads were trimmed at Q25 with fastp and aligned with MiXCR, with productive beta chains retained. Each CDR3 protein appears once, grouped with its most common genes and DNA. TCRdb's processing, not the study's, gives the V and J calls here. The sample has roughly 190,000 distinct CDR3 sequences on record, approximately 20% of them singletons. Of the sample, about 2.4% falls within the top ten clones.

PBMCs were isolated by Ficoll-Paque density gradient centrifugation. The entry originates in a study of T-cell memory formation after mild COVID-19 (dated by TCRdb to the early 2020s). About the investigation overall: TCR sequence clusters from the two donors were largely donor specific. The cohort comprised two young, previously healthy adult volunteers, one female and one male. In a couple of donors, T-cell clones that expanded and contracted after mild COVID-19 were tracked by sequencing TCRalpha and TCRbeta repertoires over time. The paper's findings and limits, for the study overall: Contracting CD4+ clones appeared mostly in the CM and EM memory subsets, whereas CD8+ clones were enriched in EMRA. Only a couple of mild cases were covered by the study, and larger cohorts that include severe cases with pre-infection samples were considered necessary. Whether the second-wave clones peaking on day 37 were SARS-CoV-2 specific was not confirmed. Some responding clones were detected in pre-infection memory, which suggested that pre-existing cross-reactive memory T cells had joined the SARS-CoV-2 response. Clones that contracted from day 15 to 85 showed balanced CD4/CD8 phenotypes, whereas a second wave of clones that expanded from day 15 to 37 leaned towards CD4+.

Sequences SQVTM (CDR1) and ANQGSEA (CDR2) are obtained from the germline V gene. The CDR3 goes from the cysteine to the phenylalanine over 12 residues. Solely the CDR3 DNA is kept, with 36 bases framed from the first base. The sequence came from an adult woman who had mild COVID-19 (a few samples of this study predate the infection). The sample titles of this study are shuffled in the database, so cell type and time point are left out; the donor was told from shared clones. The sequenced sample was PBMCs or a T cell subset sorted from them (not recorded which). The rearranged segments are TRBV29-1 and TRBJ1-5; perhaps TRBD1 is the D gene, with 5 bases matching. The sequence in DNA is TGCAGAGTTGGAGAGGGGAGCCAGCCCCAGCATTTT. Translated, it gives CRVGEGSQPQHF.